These 14 T cell receptor beta chains were sequenced from one sample in a study of cytomegalovirus exposure and HLA in healthy donors. Vbeta (60) and Jbeta (13) primers were used in the PCR. Profiling relied on immunoSEQ multiplex PCR, and the TCRdb table lists in-frame clones only, not all of them. The sample holds 45,000 to 55,000 clones; over 60% are singletons and the top ten take more than 7%. The specimen was PBMCs. These receptors all come from a man aged 25-45 years in good health and CMV-seropositive.

The rearrangement links TRBV9 to TRBJ1-2; 10 positions agree with TRBD1. V lost 4 bases, J lost 4 bases, and 7 bases stayed unmatched. The CDR3 loop spans 15 amino acids. CDR1 is SGDLS and CDR2 is YYNGEE in the germline V gene. The CDR3 region is CASSLRQGAFYGYTF. Here the CDR3 DNA reads TGTGCCAGCAGCCTAAGACAGGGGGCTTTCTATGGCTACACCTTC.

This clone was seen once. The V call is TRBV5-4, the J call TRBJ2-5; 9 bases map to TRBD1. The J call may be incorrect, as the DNA end agrees better with TRBJ2-7. The germline CDR1 and CDR2 sequences are SGHNT and YYREEE (reference sequence). CDR3 length: 16 amino acids. DNA of the CDR3: TGTGCCAGCAGCATTACAACAGGGGGCGCTTTGAACGAGCAGTACTTC. It yields the protein CASSITTGGALNEQYF.

This sequence joins TRBV11-2 and TRBJ1-1; tentative D call: TRBD1 (6 bases). This CDR3 spans 16 amino acids. Germline values: CDR1 SGHAT, CDR2 FQNNGV. The V end lost 1 base, the J end lost 8 bases, and 20 bases lay between the germline ends. CDR3 sequence (DNA): TGTGCCAGCAGCTTAGTTCGGGGGGCGAAAAATGGAGAAGCTTTCTTT. Its translation is CASSLVRGAKNGEAFF.

The V and J genes are TRBV7-2 and TRBJ1-5; tentatively, D is TRBD1 (5 bases). Germline V gives CDR1 SGHTA, CDR2 FQGNSA. V dropped 2 bases and J dropped 2 bases, with 13 bases sitting between them. The CDR3 length is 16 residues. The CDR3 here is CASSLRAGSGNQPQHF. CDR3 DNA: TGTGCCAGCAGCTTAAGGGCAGGGTCAGGCAATCAGCCCCAGCATTTT.

This clone has a handful of counts. This rearrangement joins TRBV6-1 to TRBJ1-2, with D unclear. CDR3 size: 11 residues. Trimming removed 6 bases from V and 2 bases from J, with 4 bases in between. Germline CDR1 and CDR2: MNHNS and SASEGT. The CDR3 is CASRENYGYTF. DNA for the CDR3: TGTGCCAGCAGGGAGAACTATGGCTACACCTTC.

This chain joins TRBV16 and TRBJ2-7; 9 positions match TRBD2. There are 15 residues in the CDR3. The germline gives CDR1 KGHSY, CDR2 FQNENV. V gave up 0 bases and J gave up 6 bases; unmatched junction bases: 6. CDR3 nucleotide sequence: TGTGCCAGCAGCCAATCGGTTAGCGGGGGCGGCGAGCAGTACTTC. Protein sequence: CASSQSVSGGGEQYF.

The rearrangement uses TRBV6-1 and TRBJ2-7; D is ambiguous. Germline V gene lookup returns CDR1 MNHNS and CDR2 SASEGT. The CDR3 has 12 residues. Trimming took 8 bases from V and 3 from J, leaving 11 bases between them. CDR3 bases: TGTGCCAGCGGTGCGAGATTCTACGAGCAGTACTTC. Protein sequence: CASGARFYEQYF.

Here the CDR3 DNA reads TGTGCCAGCAGTGAAACCCGGGACAGGGTGGAGCAGCCCCAGCATTTT. Its protein product is CASSETRDRVEQPQHF. This chain uses TRBV2 with TRBJ1-5, with TRBD1 matching 9 bases. J lost 7 bases, V lost 2 bases, and 9 bases had no gene match. The length of the CDR3 is 16 residues. The germline V gene encodes CDR1 SNHLY and CDR2 FYNNEI.

The chain joins TRBV12-5 to TRBJ2-5; unclear D gene. V was trimmed by 0 bases and J by 5 bases, leaving 4 bases between them. The CDR3 sequence is 12 residues long. Germline-derived CDR1 and CDR2 are LGHNT and FRNRAP. The CDR3 reads CASGLVGETQYF. The DNA of the CDR3 is TGTGCTAGTGGTTTGGTCGGGGAGACCCAGTACTTC.

The chain employs TRBV30 and TRBJ1-3; TRBD1 might be the D (5 bases). The CDR3 has 13 amino acids. The V and J ends lost 4 bases and 8 bases respectively, with 15 bases between them. The germline V gene has CDR1 GTSNPN and CDR2 SVGIG (reference sequence). As DNA, the CDR3 is TGTGCCTGGACGGGGGTTTCTCGAGACACCATATATTTT. Its protein is CAWTGVSRDTIYF.

The chain recombines TRBV14 with TRBJ2-7, with 11 nucleotides matching TRBD2. This CDR3 is 18 amino acids long. CDR1 is SGHDN, CDR2 FVKESK, per germline. The V and J ends lost 2 bases and 3 bases, in that order; junction bases with no gene match: 12. The CDR3 DNA reads TGTGCCAGCAGCCAAACCCTAGGCCTAGCGGGGGGTGACTACGAGCAGTACTTC. This gives the protein CASSQTLGLAGGDYEQYF.

This clone came up a few times. The chain is built from TRBV6-6 and TRBJ1-6; perhaps TRBD1 as D (5 bases). Trimming removed 6 bases at V and 4 bases at J, with 13 bases between. CDR1 MNHNY and CDR2 SVGAGI come from the germline V gene (reference sequence). This CDR3 has 15 amino acids. The CDR3 region has the DNA TGTGCCAGCAGAGTTGGGGCGAGGTATAATTCACCCCTCCACTTT. It codes for CASRVGARYNSPLHF.

This chain connects TRBV5-4 to TRBJ2-1, with TRBD2 identical over 9 bases. Germline CDR1 is SGHNT and CDR2 is YYREEE (reference sequence). V lost 6 bases and J lost 4; bases outside the gene matches: 5. There are 14 residues in the CDR3. The chain's CDR3 is CASNLAGIYNEQFF. CDR3 nucleotides: TGTGCCAGCAACCTAGCGGGGATATACAATGAGCAGTTCTTC.

DNA for the CDR3: TGTGCCAGTAGACCGGACAGGATGACTGGAAACACCATATATTTT. It encodes CASRPDRMTGNTIYF. The rearrangement joins TRBV19 to TRBJ1-3; TRBD1 matches 7 bases. Germline V gives CDR1 LNHDA, CDR2 SQIVND (reference sequence). Trimming at V came to 6 bases and at J to 2 bases, leaving 7 bases not matched to a gene. The CDR3 length is 15 residues.